The clone carrying this T cell receptor (beta chain) was counted ten times or more. Trimming left V 5 bases short and J 2 bases short, with 19 bases between. Germline V gives CDR1 KGHSH, CDR2 LQKENI. The CDR3 is made up of 17 amino acids. The data originate from a study of T cells in Graves' hyperthyroidism and ophthalmopathy. The TCR beta CDR3 regions underwent amplification using RNA transcripts as the source. Primed by the HTBI set, a first-round RT-PCR was run on the TCR CDR3. One entry per CDR3 protein, called by TCRdb with MiXCR from the multiplex PCR reads. Among 300,000 to 450,000 distinct CDR3 sequences, less than 15% were seen once, and the ten largest hold 9.2%.

Sequenced input: blood. The receptor was isolated from a woman in her late teens or twenties with Graves' hyperthyroidism. The chain carries TRBV18 and TRBJ1-5; no firm D call. This CDR3 is CASSYKPGFVGNQPQHF. The CDR3 nucleotides are TGTGCCAGCTCATATAAGCCGGGGTTTGTGGGCAATCAGCCCCAGCATTTT.